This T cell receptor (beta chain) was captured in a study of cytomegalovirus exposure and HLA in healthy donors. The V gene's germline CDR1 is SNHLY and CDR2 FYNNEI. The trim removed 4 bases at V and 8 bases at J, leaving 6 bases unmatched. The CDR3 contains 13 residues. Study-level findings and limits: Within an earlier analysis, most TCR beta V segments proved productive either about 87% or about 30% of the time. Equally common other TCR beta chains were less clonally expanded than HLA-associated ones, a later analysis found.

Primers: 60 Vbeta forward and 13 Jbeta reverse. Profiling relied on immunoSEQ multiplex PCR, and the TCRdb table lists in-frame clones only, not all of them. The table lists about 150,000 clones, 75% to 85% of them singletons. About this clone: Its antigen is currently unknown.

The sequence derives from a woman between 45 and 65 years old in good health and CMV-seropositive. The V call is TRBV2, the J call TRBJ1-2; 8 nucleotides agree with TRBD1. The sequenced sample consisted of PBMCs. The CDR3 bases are TGTGCCAGCAGTGTGGACAGGGTTTGGGGCTACACCTTC. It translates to CASSVDRVWGYTF.